This TCR beta chain was sequenced for a study of cytomegalovirus exposure and HLA in healthy donors. Study-wide findings and caveats: Cytomegalovirus-associated TCR beta chains were listed, numbering roughly 150.

V was cut by 2 bases and J by 5 bases, with 12 bases left in between. CDR3 length: 14 amino acids. Germline assignment: CDR1 MNHEY and CDR2 SVGAGI. Primers: 60 Vbeta forward and 13 Jbeta reverse. The data were produced by immunoSEQ multiplex PCR, yet TCRdb's version contains in-frame clones alone and is incomplete. The repertoire consists of under 130,000 clones, with approximately 83% occurring once and the leading ten covering 5.5% to 7%. This clone occurred a few times. Its antigen is currently unknown. The source is a young man in good health and CMV-seronegative. The V and J genes are TRBV6-5 and TRBJ1-2; no clear D. Specimen: PBMCs. The DNA for the CDR3 is TGTGCCAGCAGTTACGCCCAGGTTTTTTATGGCTACACCTTC. Residues: CASSYAQVFYGYTF.